This is a list of T cell receptor beta chains from one sample in a study of regulatory T cells in long-lasting Graves disease. TCRdb re-analysed the multiplex PCR reads in MiXCR, keeping a single row per CDR3 protein. The repertoire has approximately 440,000 distinct CDR3 sequences, roughly a quarter of them found once; the top ten carry approximately 25%. The sequences come from peripheral blood mononuclear cells (PBMCs), collected when the disease was refractory, from a patient treated with antithyroid drugs. Receptor source: a female donor with Graves disease. Each CDR3 is given with its conserved first and last residue. The D gene is left open where the match is weak. Clone size, where shown, is once, few, many, or a class for clones that have expanded.

abundance: .
j_gene: TRBJ2-5
v_gene: TRBV29-1
d_gene: TRBD2
CDR3nt: TGCAGCGTGGGACTAGCGGGGCGAGGGTCAGAGACCCAGTACTTC
CDR3aa: CSVGLAGRGSETQYF

abundance: .
j_gene: TRBJ2-5
v_gene: TRBV20-1
d_gene: .
CDR3nt: TGCAGTGCTAGTTCGTTCCTAACCATCCAAGAGACCCAGTACTTC
CDR3aa: CSASSFLTIQETQYF

abundance: few
j_gene: TRBJ1-1
v_gene: TRBV12-5
d_gene: .
CDR3nt: TGTGCTAGTGGGTCCAACAGGGACACTGAAGCTTTCTTT
CDR3aa: CASGSNRDTEAFF

abundance: .
j_gene: TRBJ1-5
v_gene: TRBV2
d_gene: TRBD1
CDR3nt: TGTGCCAGCACGGGACAGGCCCCCCAGCCCCAGCATTTT
CDR3aa: CASTGQAPQPQHF

abundance: .
j_gene: TRBJ1-1
v_gene: TRBV5-1
d_gene: TRBD1
CDR3nt: TGCGCCAGCAGCCCCCAACAGGGGGCTAACACTGAAGCTTTCTTT
CDR3aa: CASSPQQGANTEAFF

abundance: many
j_gene: TRBJ2-5
v_gene: TRBV18
d_gene: .
CDR3nt: TGTGCCAGCTCACCACCGACCGGGCAAGAGACCCAGTACTTC
CDR3aa: CASSPPTGQETQYF

abundance: .
j_gene: TRBJ1-2
v_gene: TRBV4-1
d_gene: TRBD1
CDR3nt: TGCGCCAGCAGCCAAGATCGGCCAGGGGGCGGCTATGGCTACACCTTC
CDR3aa: CASSQDRPGGGYGYTF

abundance: .
j_gene: TRBJ2-1
v_gene: TRBV12-3/TRBV12-4
d_gene: TRBD2
CDR3nt: TGTGCCAGCAGCCCCGGGGGGCGGGAGGGAAATGAGCAGTTCTTC
CDR3aa: CASSPGGREGNEQFF

abundance: .
j_gene: TRBJ2-7
v_gene: TRBV30
d_gene: .
CDR3nt: TGTGCCTGGAGTCCAATCCGCTCCTACGAGCAGTACTTC
CDR3aa: CAWSPIRSYEQYF

abundance: .
j_gene: TRBJ2-7
v_gene: TRBV6-2/TRBV6-3
d_gene: .
CDR3nt: TGTGCCAGCAGAACCGGGACGTCCTACGAGCAGTACTTC
CDR3aa: CASRTGTSYEQYF

abundance: .
j_gene: TRBJ2-7
v_gene: TRBV7-2
d_gene: .
CDR3nt: TGTGCCAGCAGCCACCTACGGGCACAAGCGGGCCAATTCTACGAGCAGTACTTC
CDR3aa: CASSHLRAQAGQFYEQYF

abundance: few
j_gene: TRBJ1-2
v_gene: TRBV7-9
d_gene: .
CDR3nt: TGTGCCAGCAGCCACACCCCCGCCGAGGCAAGGGACTACACCTTC
CDR3aa: CASSHTPAEARDYTF

abundance: .
j_gene: TRBJ1-2
v_gene: TRBV19
d_gene: .
CDR3nt: TGTGCCATTCGTCTGGGAAACCGGGGCTACACCTTC
CDR3aa: CAIRLGNRGYTF

abundance: few
j_gene: TRBJ1-1
v_gene: TRBV4-2
d_gene: .
CDR3nt: TGTGCCAGCAGCCAAGATCTGGGAGGGGTAGCTTTCTTT
CDR3aa: CASSQDLGGVAFF

abundance: many
j_gene: TRBJ2-5
v_gene: TRBV6-1
d_gene: TRBD1
CDR3nt: TGTGCCAGCAGTGAAGTCACAGGGGGCCAGGAGACCCAGTACTTC
CDR3aa: CASSEVTGGQETQYF

abundance: many
j_gene: TRBJ1-1
v_gene: TRBV12-3/TRBV12-4
d_gene: .
CDR3nt: TGTGCCAGCAGTTTATTTAGTAAACTGAACACTGAAGCTTTCTTT
CDR3aa: CASSLFSKLNTEAFF

abundance: .
j_gene: TRBJ2-5
v_gene: TRBV7-8
d_gene: .
CDR3nt: TGTGCCAGCAGCTTCCTCCCGACACGTCAAGAGACCCAGTACTTC
CDR3aa: CASSFLPTRQETQYF

abundance: .
j_gene: TRBJ2-4
v_gene: TRBV5-6
d_gene: .
CDR3nt: TGTGCCAGCAGCTACCGGACAGTTATAGCCAAAAACATTCAGTACTTC
CDR3aa: CASSYRTVIAKNIQYF

abundance: many
j_gene: TRBJ1-1
v_gene: TRBV6-1
d_gene: .
CDR3nt: TGTGCCAGCCTTGATCCCCCGGGGGGGAACACTGAAGCTTTCTTT
CDR3aa: CASLDPPGGNTEAFF

abundance: .
j_gene: TRBJ2-7
v_gene: TRBV10-3
d_gene: TRBD2
CDR3nt: TGTGCCATCAGTGAAACGGGACTACCTGAGGAGCAGTACTTC
CDR3aa: CAISETGLPEEQYF

abundance: many
j_gene: TRBJ1-5
v_gene: TRBV20-1
d_gene: .
CDR3nt: TGCAGTGCTAGAGACCCCGGGGGGTCAAATCAGCCCCAGCATTTT
CDR3aa: CSARDPGGSNQPQHF

abundance: many
j_gene: TRBJ1-1
v_gene: TRBV20-1
d_gene: .
CDR3nt: TGCAGTGCTAGTATCCCAGGGTGGGACACTGAAGCTTTCTTT
CDR3aa: CSASIPGWDTEAFF

abundance: .
j_gene: TRBJ1-3
v_gene: TRBV7-2
d_gene: .
CDR3nt: TGTGCCAGCAGCTTAGGAAACAGTGGAAACACCATATATTTT
CDR3aa: CASSLGNSGNTIYF

abundance: .
j_gene: TRBJ1-3
v_gene: TRBV7-2
d_gene: .
CDR3nt: TGTGCCAGCACCAGGGGAGCTCTCTCTGGAAACACCATATATTTT
CDR3aa: CASTRGALSGNTIYF

abundance: few
j_gene: TRBJ1-3
v_gene: TRBV20-1
d_gene: TRBD1
CDR3nt: TGCAGTGCTAGTGGGGACAGCGTCTCCTCAGGAAACACCATATATTTT
CDR3aa: CSASGDSVSSGNTIYF

abundance: few
j_gene: TRBJ2-5
v_gene: TRBV28
d_gene: .
CDR3nt: TGTGCCAGCAGTTTCTTTGAGACCCAGTACTTC
CDR3aa: CASSFFETQYF

abundance: few
j_gene: TRBJ1-1
v_gene: TRBV6-1
d_gene: .
CDR3nt: TGTGCCAGCAGTCACACGTCGTTTGTATATATGGACACTGAAGCTTTCTTT
CDR3aa: CASSHTSFVYMDTEAFF

abundance: .
j_gene: TRBJ2-2
v_gene: TRBV12-3/TRBV12-4
d_gene: .
CDR3nt: TGTGCCAGCCGGGGACTGGGGAACACCGGGGAGCTGTTTTTT
CDR3aa: CASRGLGNTGELFF

abundance: .
j_gene: TRBJ1-1
v_gene: TRBV29-1
d_gene: TRBD1
CDR3nt: TGCAGCGTTGAAAGACAGGGGGTAACTGAAGCTTTCTTT
CDR3aa: CSVERQGVTEAFF

abundance: few
j_gene: TRBJ2-1
v_gene: TRBV2
d_gene: TRBD2
CDR3nt: TGTGCCAGCAGTGTAGCGGGAGGCCCGGGTAATGAGCAGTTCTTC
CDR3aa: CASSVAGGPGNEQFF

abundance: .
j_gene: TRBJ2-5
v_gene: TRBV9
d_gene: .
CDR3nt: TGTGCCAGCAGCCAAGAGGGGCAGGGGATTCAGTACTTC
CDR3aa: CASSQEGQGIQYF

abundance: few
j_gene: TRBJ1-4
v_gene: TRBV6-1
d_gene: .
CDR3nt: TGTGCCAGCAGCGAGGGCTTAGCTAATGAAAAACTGTTTTTT
CDR3aa: CASSEGLANEKLFF

abundance: few
j_gene: TRBJ1-2
v_gene: TRBV11-2
d_gene: .
CDR3nt: TGTGCCAGCAGCCCGGGTAGGTTGTTCGGCGGCTACACCTTC
CDR3aa: CASSPGRLFGGYTF

abundance: many
j_gene: TRBJ2-7
v_gene: TRBV6-1
d_gene: .
CDR3nt: TGTGCCAGCGACCGAACACAGGGATCTTACGAGCAGTACTTC
CDR3aa: CASDRTQGSYEQYF

abundance: .
j_gene: TRBJ1-4
v_gene: TRBV29-1
d_gene: .
CDR3nt: TGCAGCGTTGAGAAGGGCGAGGATGAAAAACTGTTTTTT
CDR3aa: CSVEKGEDEKLFF

abundance: few
j_gene: TRBJ1-2
v_gene: TRBV28
d_gene: .
CDR3nt: TGTGCCAGCAGTTCGGACAGTGGCTACACCTTC
CDR3aa: CASSSDSGYTF

abundance: many
j_gene: TRBJ1-2
v_gene: TRBV7-9
d_gene: .
CDR3nt: TGTGCCAGCAGCTCTCAGGGTCTCCTTTCCTCTAACTATGGCTACACCTTC
CDR3aa: CASSSQGLLSSNYGYTF

abundance: .
j_gene: TRBJ2-3
v_gene: TRBV12-5
d_gene: .
CDR3nt: TGTGCTAGTGGTGACTCTGAACTCCTAGGTAGCACAGATACGCAGTATTTT
CDR3aa: CASGDSELLGSTDTQYF

abundance: .
j_gene: TRBJ2-2
v_gene: TRBV7-3
d_gene: TRBD2
CDR3nt: TGTGCCAGCAGTAGAAGCGGGAGTGACACCGGGGAGCTGTTTTTT
CDR3aa: CASSRSGSDTGELFF

abundance: few
j_gene: TRBJ2-7
v_gene: TRBV19
d_gene: TRBD1
CDR3nt: TGTGCCACCAGAGCGGGGACAGGGTTACTAAGGCTCGGCTACGAGCAGTACTTC
CDR3aa: CATRAGTGLLRLGYEQYF

abundance: .
j_gene: TRBJ1-3
v_gene: TRBV19
d_gene: .
CDR3nt: TGTGCCAGTAGTATCATAGTTGGCGAACTATCTGGAAACACCATATATTTT
CDR3aa: CASSIIVGELSGNTIYF

abundance: .
j_gene: TRBJ1-1
v_gene: TRBV10-2
d_gene: TRBD1
CDR3nt: TGCGCCAGCGGTCCAGGGGGCCCGAACACTGAAGCTTTCTTT
CDR3aa: CASGPGGPNTEAFF

abundance: .
j_gene: TRBJ1-5
v_gene: TRBV19
d_gene: .
CDR3nt: TGTGCCAGTAGCAGACAGTTCAATCAGCCCCAGCATTTT
CDR3aa: CASSRQFNQPQHF

abundance: .
j_gene: TRBJ2-5
v_gene: TRBV30
d_gene: .
CDR3nt: TGTGCCTGGAGGAGGGGCGCGGGAGAGACCCAGTACTTC
CDR3aa: CAWRRGAGETQYF

abundance: few
j_gene: TRBJ2-7
v_gene: TRBV11-2
d_gene: .
CDR3nt: TGTGCCAGCAGCTTAGGCTTTTTCGGGCCGGCAACCTACGAGCAGTACTTC
CDR3aa: CASSLGFFGPATYEQYF

abundance: few
j_gene: TRBJ2-7
v_gene: TRBV6-1
d_gene: TRBD2
CDR3nt: TGTGCCAGCAGTGTCGGACTAGCGGGATCCTACGAGCAGTACTTC
CDR3aa: CASSVGLAGSYEQYF

abundance: .
j_gene: TRBJ2-3
v_gene: TRBV12-3/TRBV12-4
d_gene: TRBD2
CDR3nt: TGTGCCAGCAGCTTTGGGTCTAGCGGGAGAGTGGATACGCAGTATTTT
CDR3aa: CASSFGSSGRVDTQYF

abundance: many
j_gene: TRBJ2-7
v_gene: TRBV6-1
d_gene: TRBD1
CDR3nt: TGTGCCAGCGACCTAGTAACACAGGGGGGCCACGAGCAGTACTTC
CDR3aa: CASDLVTQGGHEQYF